Each of the 30 T cell receptor beta chains below was sequenced from the same sample in a study of T cells in Graves' hyperthyroidism and ophthalmopathy. Amplified regions were TCR beta CDR3 sequences from RNA transcripts. During a first-round RT-PCR of the TCR CDR3, the HTBI primer set was used. TCRdb fed the multiplex PCR reads into MiXCR, producing one record per CDR3 protein. The table includes approximately 600,000 distinct CDR3 sequences, roughly 20% detected once. The specimen was blood. The origin of the receptors is a young man with Graves' ophthalmopathy.

The chain joins TRBV28 to TRBJ1-4; D uncertain. Deletions cut 5 bases from V and 9 bases from J, with 25 bases between. Germline CDR1 is MDHEN and CDR2 is SYDVKM. The CDR3 has 17 amino acids. The CDR3 DNA follows: TGTGCCAGCAGTCCCTTTCTGAGCAGCTCAGTCCCAAAAAAACTGTTTTTT. Residues: CASSPFLSSSVPKKLFF.

This clonotype was recorded many times. The V gene is TRBV3-1, the J gene TRBJ2-3, with 9 bases aligning to TRBD2. This CDR3 contains 16 residues. The trim removed 4 bases at V and 2 bases at J, leaving 7 bases unmatched. Looked up from germline, CDR1 is LGHDT and CDR2 is YNNKEL (reference sequence). CDR3 amino acids: CASSPYAGGPTDTQYF. The DNA for the CDR3 is TGTGCCAGCAGCCCCTACGCGGGAGGGCCCACAGATACGCAGTATTTT.

The chain joins TRBV7-9 to TRBJ1-3; tentatively, D is TRBD1 (5 bases). Trimming stripped 2 bases from V and 3 bases from J, with 11 bases between. The germline V gene has CDR1 SEHNR and CDR2 FQNEAQ (reference sequence). This CDR3 has 15 amino acids. Here the CDR3 reads CASSLKARDGNTIYF. DNA for the CDR3: TGTGCCAGCAGCTTAAAGGCCAGGGATGGAAACACCATATATTTT.

This chain links TRBV12-3 or TRBV12-4 with TRBJ2-2, with D possibly being TRBD1 (6 bases). The CDR3 covers 14 residues. V shed 8 bases and J shed 4 bases, with 14 bases lying between them. The CDR3 region has the DNA TGTGCCAGCCTCCCGACAGGAATCACCGGGGAGCTGTTTTTT. Translated: CASLPTGITGELFF.

Many counts were recorded for this clonotype. This chain links TRBV3-1 with TRBJ1-2, with 7 bases aligning to TRBD1. This CDR3 has 14 residues. The V gene's germline CDR1 is LGHDT and CDR2 YNNKEL (reference sequence). J gave up 8 bases and V 5 bases, and 11 bases lay outside the gene matches. DNA of the CDR3: TGTGCCAGCAGCTACCGGGACAGCACCCGGGGCTACACCTTC. This sequence encodes CASSYRDSTRGYTF.

This chain uses TRBV10-3 with TRBJ1-1, with TRBD1 identical over 8 bases. Germline V gives CDR1 ENHRY, CDR2 SYGVKD. This CDR3 spans 14 amino acids. Losses at the gene ends were 3 bases for V and 1 base for J; bases not matched to a gene: 1. This CDR3 is CAISEGQGNTEAFF. CDR3 in DNA: TGTGCCATCAGTGAAGGACAGGGGAACACTGAAGCTTTCTTT.

The V gene is TRBV20-1, the J gene TRBJ2-1; TRBD2 matches at 8 bases. The V gene's germline CDR1 is DFQATT and CDR2 SNEGSKA (reference sequence). J was trimmed by 8 bases and V by 4 bases; bases with no gene match: 7. This CDR3 region has 13 residues. CDR3 coding DNA: TGCAGTGCTACCCGACTAGCGTACGATGAGCAGTTCTTC. Protein sequence: CSATRLAYDEQFF.

Comments on this clonotype: A much larger clone differs by one base, so this may be a read error. The CDR3 sequence is CASSWLAVSSYNEQSF. The CDR3 DNA sequence: TGTGCCAGCAGCTGGCTAGCGGTATCATCCTACAATGAGCAGTCCTTC. This rearrangement joins TRBV7-2 to TRBJ2-1; 7 bases line up with TRBD2. The CDR3 sequence is 16 residues long. Germline values: CDR1 SGHTA, CDR2 FQGNSA.

The V gene is TRBV5-1, the J gene TRBJ1-6, with TRBD1 identical over 8 bases. The V gene end was trimmed by 5 bases and the J gene end by 4 bases; junction bases not matched to a gene: 2. The CDR3 contains 14 residues. CDR1 SGHRS and CDR2 YFSETQ come from the germline V gene. CDR3 loop: CASRTGAYNSPLHF. DNA of the CDR3: TGCGCCAGCAGGACAGGGGCGTATAATTCACCCCTCCACTTT.

At least ten counts were recorded for this clonotype. The chain joins TRBV30 to TRBJ1-5; D unresolved. Germline V gene lookup returns CDR1 GTSNPN and CDR2 SVGIG (reference sequence). The CDR3 loop spans 14 amino acids. The ends were cut back, 4 bases at V and 0 bases at J, with 10 bases in the middle. CDR3 protein: CAWNLSGSNQPQHF. In DNA form, the CDR3 reads TGTGCCTGGAACCTAAGTGGTAGCAATCAGCCCCAGCATTTT.

Regarding this clonotype: A much larger clone is a single base away; this may be a read error. The CDR3 sequence: CTSSLPDVYGYTF. CDR3 in DNA: TGTACCAGCAGTTTACCAGACGTCTATGGCTACACCTTC. The rearrangement uses TRBV28 and TRBJ1-2, with D hard to call. CDR1 is MDHEN, CDR2 SYDVKM, per germline. The CDR3 runs 13 residues.

This clonotype appeared a few times. The chain recombines TRBV20-1 with TRBJ2-7; D gene unclear. CDR1 is DFQATT and CDR2 is SNEGSKA in the germline V gene (reference sequence). The CDR3 length is 14 residues. Trimming removed 0 bases from V and 2 bases from J, with 11 bases in between. Here the CDR3 DNA reads TGCAGTGCTAGAGATCGGCAGGTGGCCTACGAGCAGTACTTC. This translates into CSARDRQVAYEQYF.

This clonotype occurred many times. CDR3 sequence (DNA): TGTGCCAGCAGTTCCCCAGGGATCAATCAGCCCCAGCATTTT. Its protein is CASSSPGINQPQHF. The chain combines TRBV12-3 or TRBV12-4 with TRBJ1-5; D might be TRBD1 (5 bases). Trimming stripped 4 bases from V and 3 bases from J, with 10 bases between. This CDR3 region has 14 residues.

The rearrangement uses TRBV5-1 and TRBJ2-3; TRBD2 matches at 7 bases. V lost 2 bases, J lost 5 bases, and 8 bases stayed unmatched. The CDR3 is 15 amino acids. From germline, CDR1 is SGHRS and CDR2 YFSETQ. The CDR3 is CASSFTTSRIDTQYF. CDR3 DNA: TGCGCCAGCAGCTTTACGACTAGCCGGATAGATACGCAGTATTTT.

The chain recombines TRBV7-3 with TRBJ2-4; D ambiguous. Germline CDR1 and CDR2: SGHTA and FQGTGA. The CDR3 has 14 residues. V lost 6 bases, J lost 0 bases, and 9 bases lay in between. CDR3 in DNA: TGTGCCAGCAGGTCGTTCGCAGCCAAAAACATTCAGTACTTC. This encodes CASRSFAAKNIQYF.

This clonotype was detected only a few times. This chain connects TRBV9 to TRBJ2-3, with D perhaps matching TRBD2 (7 bases). CDR1 is SGDLS, CDR2 YYNGEE, per germline. The CDR3 is 15 amino acids. V lost 0 bases, J lost 6 bases, and 14 bases lay in between. The CDR3: CASSVEGGISDTQYF. CDR3 sequence (DNA): TGTGCCAGCAGCGTAGAGGGGGGGATCTCGGATACGCAGTATTTT.

This clonotype was seen more than once but under ten times. The V gene is TRBV15, the J gene TRBJ2-3; weak D call: TRBD2 (7 bases). V shed 4 bases and J shed 7 bases, with 15 bases lying between them. Germline V lookup: CDR1 LNHNV, CDR2 YYDKDF (reference sequence). The CDR3 is made up of 14 amino acids. DNA of the CDR3: TGTGCCACCAGCAAGACTCGGGGGGCGAATACGCAGTATTTT. This sequence encodes CATSKTRGANTQYF.

In this sample, this clonotype turned up a few times. The chain links TRBV27 to TRBJ2-1; 7 positions agree with TRBD2. CDR1 and CDR2 (germline): MNHEY, SMNVEV (reference sequence). After removal of 0 bases from V and 6 bases from J, the junction contained 5 bases not matched to a gene. CDR3 length equals 15 residues. The DNA of the CDR3 is TGTGCCAGCAGTTTATCCCCTAGCGGATCCAATGAGCAGTTCTTC. It specifies CASSLSPSGSNEQFF.

This clonotype was seen more than once but under ten times. The V call is TRBV6-2 or TRBV6-3, the J call TRBJ2-3, with TRBD2 identical over 7 bases. The germline gives CDR1 MNHEY, CDR2 SVGEGT. Germline trimming cut 2 bases from V and 5 bases from J; bases unmatched to any gene: 4. CDR3 size: 14 residues. CDR3 DNA sequence: TGTGCCAGCAGTTACCGGGGGGTACAAGATACGCAGTATTTT. Amino acid sequence: CASSYRGVQDTQYF.

This clonotype occurred a few times. The chain employs TRBV6-2 or TRBV6-3 and TRBJ2-3, with 7 bases identical to TRBD1. The germline V gene has CDR1 MNHEY and CDR2 SVGEGT. The CDR3 totals 12 residues. Trimming took 7 bases from V and 10 from J; bases not matched to a gene: 8. The CDR3 loop is CASTRQGSPQYF. CDR3 DNA sequence: TGTGCCAGCACGAGACAGGGCTCCCCGCAGTATTTT.

Concerning this clonotype itself: A much larger clone sits a single nucleotide away, making a read error possible. The chain uses TRBV3-1 and TRBJ1-1; D is unresolved. Trimming shortened V by 2 bases and J by 0 bases, and 10 bases separated the two germline ends. The germline V gene has CDR1 LGHDT and CDR2 YNNKEL (reference sequence). The CDR3 loop spans 15 amino acids. The CDR3 loop is CASSQFLRVNTEAFF. CDR3 coding DNA: TGTGCCAGCAGCCAATTCCTACGGGTGAACACTGAAGCTTTCTTT.

The chain has TRBV2 and TRBJ2-7; no definite D call. The V gene's germline CDR1 is SNHLY and CDR2 FYNNEI. V lost 7 bases and J 6 bases, leaving 10 bases between the germline ends. This CDR3 is 11 amino acids long. In nucleotides, the CDR3 is TGTGCCAGCACCGCAGCGAGCGAGCAGTACTTC. Translation gives CASTAASEQYF.

The chain uses TRBV7-9 and TRBJ2-2, with 10 bases matching TRBD2. The trim removed 6 bases at V and 4 bases at J, leaving 8 bases unmatched. The CDR3 runs to 16 residues. Germline assignment: CDR1 SEHNR and CDR2 FQNEAQ (reference sequence). The DNA of the CDR3 is TGTGCCAGCAGATCTGGGACTAGCGCCTCCACCGGGGAGCTGTTTTTT. Translated: CASRSGTSASTGELFF.

This clonotype was seen ten or more times. This chain links TRBV28 with TRBJ2-7; either TRBD1 or TRBD2 may supply D (5 bases each). CDR3 length: 14 amino acids. The V and J ends lost 6 bases and 2 bases respectively, with 14 bases between them. CDR1 and CDR2 (germline): MDHEN, SYDVKM. The CDR3 nucleotides read TGTGCCAGCAGCGGGACCACGGTTCCCTACGAGCAGTACTTC. Protein product: CASSGTTVPYEQYF. Drawing the rest from reference TRBV28 and TRBJ2-7, the complete variable domain is DVKVTQSSRYLVKRTGEKVFLECVQDMDHENMFWYRQDPGLGLRLIYFSYDVKMKEKGDIPEGYSVSREKKERFSLILESASTNQTSMYLCASSGTTVPYEQYFGPGTRLTVT.

The rearrangement links TRBV20-1 to TRBJ2-1; 8 bases line up with TRBD2. CDR1 and CDR2 from the germline V gene are DFQATT and SNEGSKA (reference sequence). CDR3 length: 14 residues. The V and J ends lost 2 bases and 2 bases, in that order; junction bases with no gene match: 2. CDR3 sequence (DNA): TGCAGTGCTAGATTTAGCGGGACCTACAATGAGCAGTTCTTC. Its translation: CSARFSGTYNEQFF.

Only a few counts were recorded for this clonotype. The J gene is TRBJ1-3, the V gene TRBV12-3 or TRBV12-4, with D possibly TRBD1 on 6 matching bases. Trimming left V 5 bases short and J 0 bases short, with 11 bases between. The CDR3 covers 15 residues. In DNA, the CDR3 is TGTGCCAGCAGTAGGCAGGGGAGCTCTGGAAACACCATATATTTT. It yields the protein CASSRQGSSGNTIYF.

The chain combines TRBV11-2 with TRBJ2-1; D is unclear. Trimming removed 2 bases from V and 4 bases from J, with 6 bases in between. Per germline, CDR1 SGHAT and CDR2 FQNNGV. The CDR3 loop spans 13 amino acids. CDR3 in amino acids: CASSLPPYNEQFF. The CDR3 DNA sequence: TGTGCCAGCAGCTTACCCCCTTACAATGAGCAGTTCTTC.

Comment on this clonotype: Relative to the germline gene, one junction end is altered; a read error may explain this. The V call is TRBV2, the J call TRBJ1-6; D is undetermined. CDR1 is SNHLY, CDR2 FYNNEI, per germline. The CDR3 sequence is 13 residues long. The CDR3 region has the DNA TGTGCCAGAAGGGAATCCTATAATACACCCCTCCACTTT. This gives the protein CARRESYNTPLHF.

V usage is TRBV5-1 and J usage is TRBJ2-7, with no clear D. CDR3 length: 11 residues. Between the trimmed V and J ends, which lost 5 bases and 4 bases, there was a span of 7 bases. The germline V gene encodes CDR1 SGHRS and CDR2 YFSETQ. CDR3 nucleotides: TGCGCCAGCAGAGATCTATACGAGCAGTACTTC. It yields the protein CASRDLYEQYF.

The chain is built from TRBV28 and TRBJ2-7, with D uncertain. This CDR3 contains 12 residues. Trimming cost V 3 bases and J 7 bases, with 10 bases left between them. Germline CDR1 reads MDHEN; CDR2 reads SYDVKM. CDR3 DNA sequence: TGTGCCAGCAGTTTTCCCGGAGAAGAGCAGTACTTC. This encodes CASSFPGEEQYF.